What follows is one T cell receptor (beta chain) and its context. Its antigen remains unidentified. Assay: immunoSEQ multiplex PCR; the TCRdb copy retains only in-frame clones and omits some. The sample holds 130,000 to 150,000 clones, approximately 81% seen once. These data are taken from a study of PD-1 blockade in classical Hodgkin lymphoma. Background on the study: Nivolumab dosed at 3 mg/kg went to patients intravenously every 2 weeks. Whole-study results and caveats: Partial responders and progressors had significantly lower baseline TCR diversity. Whatever underlies the repertoire differences (possibly disease activity or prior therapy) remains undefined. Healthy donors reportedly exceeded newly diagnosed patients in baseline TCR diversity.

Each patient relapsed following autologous stem cell transplantation, and prior brentuximab vedotin exposure differed. The V gene's germline CDR1 is SEHNR and CDR2 FQNEAQ (reference sequence). The junction had 6 bases not matched to a gene; V was cut back by 5 bases and J by 8 bases. This CDR3 has 14 amino acids. The material sequenced was peripheral blood mononuclear cells (PBMCs), taken before the second cycle of nivolumab. The clonotype comes from a human donor with classical Hodgkin lymphoma. The gene calls are TRBV7-9 and TRBJ2-2; 9 bases align to TRBD2. The CDR3 sequence is CASSDGLAFGELFF. CDR3 DNA: TGTGCCAGCAGCGACGGACTAGCGTTTGGGGAGCTGTTTTTT.